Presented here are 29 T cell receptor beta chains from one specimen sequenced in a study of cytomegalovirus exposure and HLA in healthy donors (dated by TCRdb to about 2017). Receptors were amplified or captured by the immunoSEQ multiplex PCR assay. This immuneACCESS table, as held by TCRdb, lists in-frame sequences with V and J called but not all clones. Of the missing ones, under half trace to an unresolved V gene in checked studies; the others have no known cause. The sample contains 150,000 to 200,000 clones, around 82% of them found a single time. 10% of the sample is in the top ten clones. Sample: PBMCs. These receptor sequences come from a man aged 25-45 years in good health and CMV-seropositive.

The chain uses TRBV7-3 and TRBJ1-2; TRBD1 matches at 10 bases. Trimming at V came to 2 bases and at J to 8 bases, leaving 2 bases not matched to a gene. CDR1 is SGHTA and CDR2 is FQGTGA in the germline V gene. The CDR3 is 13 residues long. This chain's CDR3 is CASSLGTGEGYTF. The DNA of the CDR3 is TGTGCCAGCAGCTTAGGGACAGGGGAGGGCTACACCTTC.

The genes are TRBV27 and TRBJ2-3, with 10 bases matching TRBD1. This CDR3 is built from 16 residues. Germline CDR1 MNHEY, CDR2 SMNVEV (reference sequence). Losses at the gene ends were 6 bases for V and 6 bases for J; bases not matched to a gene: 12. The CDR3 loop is CASSLRTGGYSDTQYF. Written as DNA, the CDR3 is TGTGCCAGCAGCCTCAGGACAGGGGGGTACTCGGATACGCAGTATTTT.

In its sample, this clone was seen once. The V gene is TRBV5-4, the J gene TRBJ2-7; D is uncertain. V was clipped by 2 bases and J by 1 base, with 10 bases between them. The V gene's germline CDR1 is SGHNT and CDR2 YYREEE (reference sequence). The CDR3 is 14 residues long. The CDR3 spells CASSLDGQSYEQYF. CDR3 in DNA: TGTGCCAGCAGCTTAGATGGCCAGTCCTACGAGCAGTACTTC.

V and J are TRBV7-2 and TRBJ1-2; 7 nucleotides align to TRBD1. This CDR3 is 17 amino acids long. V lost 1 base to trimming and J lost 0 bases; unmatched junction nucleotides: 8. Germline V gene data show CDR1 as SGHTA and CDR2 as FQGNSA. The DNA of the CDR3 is TGTGCCAGCAGCTTAGTCAGCGGACAGGTCTCTAACTATGGCTACACCTTC. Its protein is CASSLVSGQVSNYGYTF.

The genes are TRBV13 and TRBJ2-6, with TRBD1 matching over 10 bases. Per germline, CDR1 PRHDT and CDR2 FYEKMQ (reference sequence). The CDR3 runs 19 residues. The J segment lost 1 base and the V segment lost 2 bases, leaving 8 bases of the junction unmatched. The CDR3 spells CASSLKSWDRGSGANVLTF. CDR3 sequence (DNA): TGTGCCAGCAGCTTAAAATCTTGGGACAGGGGATCTGGGGCCAACGTCCTGACTTTC.

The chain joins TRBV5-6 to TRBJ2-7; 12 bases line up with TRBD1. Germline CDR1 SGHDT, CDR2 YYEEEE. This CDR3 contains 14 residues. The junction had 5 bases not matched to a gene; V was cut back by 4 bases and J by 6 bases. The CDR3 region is CASSPGQGAIEQYF. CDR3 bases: TGTGCCAGCAGCCCGGGACAGGGGGCAATCGAGCAGTACTTC.

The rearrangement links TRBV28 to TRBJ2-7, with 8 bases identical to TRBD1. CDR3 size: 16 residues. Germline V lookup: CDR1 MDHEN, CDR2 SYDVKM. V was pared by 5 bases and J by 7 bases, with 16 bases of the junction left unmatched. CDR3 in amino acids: CASSPPSGTGLNEQYF. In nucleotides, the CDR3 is TGTGCCAGCAGTCCCCCGTCGGGGACAGGTCTTAATGAGCAGTACTTC.

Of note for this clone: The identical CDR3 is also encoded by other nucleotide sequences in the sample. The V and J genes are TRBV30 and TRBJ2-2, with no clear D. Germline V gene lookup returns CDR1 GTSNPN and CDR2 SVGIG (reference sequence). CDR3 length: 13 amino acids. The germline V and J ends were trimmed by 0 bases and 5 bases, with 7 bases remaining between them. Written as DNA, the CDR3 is TGTGCCTGGAGTGTACCAGGAACCGGGGAGCTGTTTTTT. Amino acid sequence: CAWSVPGTGELFF.

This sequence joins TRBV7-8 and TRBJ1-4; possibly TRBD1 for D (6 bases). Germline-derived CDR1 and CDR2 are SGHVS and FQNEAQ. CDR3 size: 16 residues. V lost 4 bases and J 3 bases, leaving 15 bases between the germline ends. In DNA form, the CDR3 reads TGTGCCAGCAGCTCCGCGGGGGGCTCGGCTAATGAAAAACTGTTTTTT. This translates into CASSSAGGSANEKLFF.

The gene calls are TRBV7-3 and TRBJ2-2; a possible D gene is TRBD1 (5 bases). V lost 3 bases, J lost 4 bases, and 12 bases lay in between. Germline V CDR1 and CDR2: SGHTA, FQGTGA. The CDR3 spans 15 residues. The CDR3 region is CASSLSAGPTGELFF. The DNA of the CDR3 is TGTGCCAGCAGCTTGTCGGCAGGGCCCACCGGGGAGCTGTTTTTT.

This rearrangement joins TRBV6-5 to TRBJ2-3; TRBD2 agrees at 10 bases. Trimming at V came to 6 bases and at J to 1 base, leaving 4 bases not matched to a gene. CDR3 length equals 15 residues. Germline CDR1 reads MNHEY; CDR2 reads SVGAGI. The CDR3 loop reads CASSPSGGGTDTQYF. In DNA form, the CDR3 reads TGTGCCAGCAGCCCCAGCGGGGGGGGCACAGATACGCAGTATTTT.

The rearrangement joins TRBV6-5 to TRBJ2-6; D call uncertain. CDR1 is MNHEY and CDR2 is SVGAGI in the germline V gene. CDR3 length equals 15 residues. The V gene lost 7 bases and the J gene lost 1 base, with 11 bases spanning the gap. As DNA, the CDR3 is TGTGCCAGCACCCTGAGCACGTCTGGGGCCAACGTCCTGACTTTC. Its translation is CASTLSTSGANVLTF.

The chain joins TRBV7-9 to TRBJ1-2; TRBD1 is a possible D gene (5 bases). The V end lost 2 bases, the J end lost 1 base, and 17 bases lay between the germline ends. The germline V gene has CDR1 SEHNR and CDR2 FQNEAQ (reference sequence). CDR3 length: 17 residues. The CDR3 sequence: CASSLNGGRGRNYGYTF. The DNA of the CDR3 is TGTGCCAGCAGCTTAAACGGGGGTAGGGGTCGTAACTATGGCTACACCTTC.

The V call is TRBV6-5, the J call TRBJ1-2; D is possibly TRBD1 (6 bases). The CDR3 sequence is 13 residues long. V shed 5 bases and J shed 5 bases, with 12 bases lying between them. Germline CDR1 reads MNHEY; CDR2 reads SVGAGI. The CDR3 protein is CASSNTGSYGYTF. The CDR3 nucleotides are TGTGCCAGCAGTAACACAGGGTCTTATGGCTACACCTTC.

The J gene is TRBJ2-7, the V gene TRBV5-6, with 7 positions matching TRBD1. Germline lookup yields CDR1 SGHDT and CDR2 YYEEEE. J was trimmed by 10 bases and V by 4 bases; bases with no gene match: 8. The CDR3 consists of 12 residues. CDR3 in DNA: TGTGCCAGCAGCGTGGGACAGCCGCCCCAGTACTTC. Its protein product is CASSVGQPPQYF.

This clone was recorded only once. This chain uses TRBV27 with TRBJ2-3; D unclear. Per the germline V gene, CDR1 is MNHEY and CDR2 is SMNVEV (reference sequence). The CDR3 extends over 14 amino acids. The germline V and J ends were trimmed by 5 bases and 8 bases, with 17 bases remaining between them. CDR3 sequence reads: CASSAALGIGTQYF. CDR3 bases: TGTGCCAGCAGTGCTGCCCTAGGAATTGGTACGCAGTATTTT.

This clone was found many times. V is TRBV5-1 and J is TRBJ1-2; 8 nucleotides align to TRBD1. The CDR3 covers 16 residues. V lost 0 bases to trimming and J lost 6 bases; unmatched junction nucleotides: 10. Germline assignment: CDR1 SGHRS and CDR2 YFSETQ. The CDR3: CASSLVQGGSKHGYTF. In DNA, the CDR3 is TGCGCCAGCAGCTTGGTACAGGGGGGGTCTAAGCATGGCTACACCTTC.

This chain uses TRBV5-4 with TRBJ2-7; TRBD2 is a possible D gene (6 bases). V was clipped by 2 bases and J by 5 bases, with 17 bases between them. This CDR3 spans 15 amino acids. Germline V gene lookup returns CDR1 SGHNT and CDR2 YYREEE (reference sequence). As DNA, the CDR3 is TGTGCCAGCAGCTTCATTGAACGGGAGCTCCACGAGCAGTACTTC. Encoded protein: CASSFIERELHEQYF.

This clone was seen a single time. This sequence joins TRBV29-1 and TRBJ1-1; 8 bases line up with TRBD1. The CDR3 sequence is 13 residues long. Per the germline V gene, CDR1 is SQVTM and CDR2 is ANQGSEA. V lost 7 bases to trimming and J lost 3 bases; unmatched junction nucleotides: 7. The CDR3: CSGRTGRDTEAFF. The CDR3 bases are TGCAGCGGCCGGACAGGGAGGGACACTGAAGCTTTCTTT.

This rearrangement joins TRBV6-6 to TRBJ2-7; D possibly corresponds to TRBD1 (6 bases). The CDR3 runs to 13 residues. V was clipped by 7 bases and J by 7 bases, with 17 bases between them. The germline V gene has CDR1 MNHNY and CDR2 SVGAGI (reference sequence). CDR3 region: CASIPADRLEQYF. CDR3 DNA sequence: TGTGCCAGCATCCCCGCCGACAGGTTGGAGCAGTACTTC.

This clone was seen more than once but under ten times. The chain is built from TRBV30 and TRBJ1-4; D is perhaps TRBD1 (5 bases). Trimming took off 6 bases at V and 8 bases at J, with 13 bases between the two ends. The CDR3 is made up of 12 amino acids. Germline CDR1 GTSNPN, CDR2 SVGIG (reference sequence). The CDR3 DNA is TGTGCCTGTGCCTTCCGGGGGGAAAAACTGTTTTTT. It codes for CACAFRGEKLFF.

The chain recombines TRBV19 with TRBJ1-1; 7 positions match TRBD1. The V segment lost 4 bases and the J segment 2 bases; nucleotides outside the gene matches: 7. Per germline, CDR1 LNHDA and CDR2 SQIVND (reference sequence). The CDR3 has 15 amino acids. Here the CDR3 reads CASSTYRDRNTEAFF. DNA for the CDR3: TGTGCCAGTAGTACGTACCGGGACAGAAACACTGAAGCTTTCTTT. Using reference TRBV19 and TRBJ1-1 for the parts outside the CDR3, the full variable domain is DGGITQSPKYLFRKEGQNVTLSCEQNLNHDAMYWYRQDPGQGLRLIYYSQIVNDFQKGDIAEGYSVSREKKESFPLTVTSAQKNPTAFYLCASSTYRDRNTEAFFGQGTRLTVV.

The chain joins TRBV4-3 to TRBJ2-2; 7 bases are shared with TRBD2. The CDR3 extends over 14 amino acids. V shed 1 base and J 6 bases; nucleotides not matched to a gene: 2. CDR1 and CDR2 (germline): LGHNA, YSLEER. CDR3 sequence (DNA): TGCGCCAGCAGCCAAGTCGGGGGGTCCGGGGAGCTGTTTTTT. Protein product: CASSQVGGSGELFF.

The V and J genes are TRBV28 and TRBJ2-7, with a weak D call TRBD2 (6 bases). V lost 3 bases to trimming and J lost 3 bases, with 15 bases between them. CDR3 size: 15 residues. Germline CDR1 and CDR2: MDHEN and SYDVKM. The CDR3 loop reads CASSLPPGVRYEQYF. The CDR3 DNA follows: TGTGCCAGCAGTTTGCCCCCGGGGGTGCGCTACGAGCAGTACTTC.

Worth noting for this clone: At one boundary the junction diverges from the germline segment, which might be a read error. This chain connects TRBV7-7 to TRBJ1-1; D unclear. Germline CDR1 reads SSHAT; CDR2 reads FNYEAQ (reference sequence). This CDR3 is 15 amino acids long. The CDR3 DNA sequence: TGTGCTAGCAGCCTCCCGGAGGAGGGAAACACTGAAGCTTTCTTT. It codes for CASSLPEEGNTEAFF.

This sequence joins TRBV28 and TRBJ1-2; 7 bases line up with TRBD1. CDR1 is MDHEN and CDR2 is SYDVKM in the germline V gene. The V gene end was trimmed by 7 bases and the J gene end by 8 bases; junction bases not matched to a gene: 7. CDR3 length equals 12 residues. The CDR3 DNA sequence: TGTGCCAGCAACCCGGGACAGTCCGGCTACACCTTC. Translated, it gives CASNPGQSGYTF.

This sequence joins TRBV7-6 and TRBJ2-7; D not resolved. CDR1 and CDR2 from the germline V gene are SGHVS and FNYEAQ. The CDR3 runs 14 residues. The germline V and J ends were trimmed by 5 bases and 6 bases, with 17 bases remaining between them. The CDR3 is CASSKLSVAAEQYF. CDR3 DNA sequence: TGTGCCAGCAGCAAACTGTCTGTTGCGGCCGAGCAGTACTTC.

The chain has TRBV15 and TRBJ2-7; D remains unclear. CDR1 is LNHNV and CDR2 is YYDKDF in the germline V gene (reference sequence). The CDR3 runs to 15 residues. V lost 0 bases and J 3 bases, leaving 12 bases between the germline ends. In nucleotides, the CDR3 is TGTGCCACCAGCAGAGATCCGGAGACGGGCTACGAGCAGTACTTC. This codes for CATSRDPETGYEQYF. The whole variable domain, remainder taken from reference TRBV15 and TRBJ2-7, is DAMVIQNPRYQVTQFGKPVTLSCSQTLNHNVMYWYQQKSSQAPKLLFHYYDKDFNNEADTPDNFQSRRPNTSFCFLDIRSPGLGDTAMYLCATSRDPETGYEQYFGPGTRLTVT.

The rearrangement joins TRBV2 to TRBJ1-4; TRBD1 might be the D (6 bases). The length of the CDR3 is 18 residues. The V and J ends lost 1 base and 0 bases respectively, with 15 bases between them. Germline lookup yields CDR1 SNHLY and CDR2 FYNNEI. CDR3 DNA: TGTGCCAGCAGTGAAGTACAGGGAATCGTAACAACTAATGAAAAACTGTTTTTT. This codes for CASSEVQGIVTTNEKLFF.